The 14 T cell receptor beta chains listed next were all sequenced from one sample in a study of PD-L1 blockade in urothelial cancer. Libraries were prepared by immunoSEQ multiplex PCR; TCRdb keeps only in-frame clonotypes and omits some of them. The repertoire has approximately 32,000 clones, approximately 82% of them found once; the top ten carry about 29%. This material consisted of PBMCs, taken around atezolizumab (anti-PD-L1) treatment. The source of these receptors is a man in his 60s with urothelial cancer.

This clone was found a few times. The chain joins TRBV5-1 to TRBJ2-5; 9 bases fit TRBD2. The CDR3 extends over 15 amino acids. V lost 2 bases to trimming and J lost 5 bases; unmatched junction nucleotides: 7. Germline V gene data show CDR1 as SGHRS and CDR2 as YFSETQ. The CDR3 DNA reads as TGCGCCAGCAGCTTTAGCGGGAGTGTGGGTGAGACCCAGTACTTC. Residues: CASSFSGSVGETQYF. The full variable domain, completed using reference TRBV5-1 and TRBJ2-5, is KAGVTQTPRYLIKTRGQQVTLSCSPISGHRSVSWYQQTPGQGLQFLFEYFSETQRNKGNFPGRFSGRQFSNSRSEMNVSTLELGDSALYLCASSFSGSVGETQYFGPGTRLLVL.

This clone was recorded once. CDR3 loop: CATSLYSPNLVDGYTF. The CDR3 nucleotides read TGTGCCACCAGCCTATATTCCCCCAACCTGGTGGATGGCTACACCTTC. The chain employs TRBV10-3 and TRBJ1-2; no firm D call. V was pared by 10 bases and J by 6 bases, with 27 bases between. Germline assignment: CDR1 ENHRY and CDR2 SYGVKD. The CDR3 consists of 16 residues.

This clone has at least ten counts. The chain combines TRBV6-6 with TRBJ2-2; 11 nucleotides match TRBD2. Germline V gene sequence: CDR1 MNHNY, CDR2 SVGAGI (reference sequence). With 2 bases clipped from V and 8 bases from J, the junction kept 4 bases outside the gene matches. The CDR3 is 15 amino acids. This chain's CDR3 is CASSYGSGGAGELFF. The CDR3 DNA sequence: TGTGCCAGCAGTTACGGTAGCGGGGGGGCAGGGGAGCTGTTTTTT.

J is TRBJ2-2 and V is TRBV6-5, with unresolved D. The CDR3 is made up of 13 amino acids. The germline CDR1 and CDR2 sequences are MNHEY and SVGAGI. The V end was cut by 6 bases, the J end by 0 bases, with 5 bases between. As DNA, the CDR3 is TGTGCCAGCAGCGTAGCGAACACCGGGGAGCTGTTTTTT. It translates to CASSVANTGELFF.

The V gene is TRBV6-1, the J gene TRBJ2-7; TRBD2 matches at 8 bases. The V segment lost 2 bases and the J segment 0 bases; nucleotides outside the gene matches: 9. The length of the CDR3 is 17 residues. Germline CDR1 reads MNHNS; CDR2 reads SASEGT. CDR3 loop: CASSEQRAGESSYEQYF. CDR3 DNA: TGTGCCAGCAGTGAACAGAGAGCGGGGGAGAGCTCCTACGAGCAGTACTTC.

The chain uses TRBV6-5 and TRBJ1-1; D call uncertain. The germline CDR1 and CDR2 sequences are MNHEY and SVGAGI. The CDR3 extends over 14 amino acids. Trimming took 2 bases from V and 3 from J, leaving 10 bases between them. CDR3 DNA sequence: TGTGCCAGCAGTTACAGCCCAGGTGACACTGAAGCTTTCTTT. Protein: CASSYSPGDTEAFF.

This sequence joins TRBV10-3 and TRBJ1-4; the match to TRBD1 covers 7 bases. The CDR3 contains 15 residues. Losses at the gene ends were 0 bases for V and 5 bases for J; bases not matched to a gene: 3. CDR1 ENHRY and CDR2 SYGVKD come from the germline V gene. The CDR3 bases are TGTGCCATCAGTGAGTCGACAGGGAAGAATGAAAAACTGTTTTTT. Protein product: CAISESTGKNEKLFF.

The V call is TRBV9, the J call TRBJ1-6; 12 bases are a match to TRBD1. The germline V gene encodes CDR1 SGDLS and CDR2 YYNGEE. The CDR3 contains 18 residues. Trimming at V came to 4 bases and at J to 10 bases, leaving 15 bases not matched to a gene. The CDR3 sequence is CASSSPGQGASNRSPLHF. The CDR3 region has the DNA TGTGCCAGCAGCTCACCGGGACAGGGGGCTTCAAACCGATCACCCCTCCACTTT.

The V call is TRBV18, the J call TRBJ1-1, with 9 nucleotides matching TRBD1. The CDR3 totals 14 residues. Germline CDR1 and CDR2: KGHSH and LQKENI. With 3 bases clipped from V and 6 bases from J, the junction kept 5 bases outside the gene matches. Here the CDR3 reads CASSPLDRGPEAFF. CDR3 DNA: TGTGCCAGCTCACCCCTGGACAGGGGACCTGAAGCTTTCTTT.

This chain connects TRBV30 to TRBJ1-5, with 8 nucleotides matching TRBD1. V lost 1 base to trimming and J lost 4 bases; unmatched junction nucleotides: 9. Germline V gene data show CDR1 as GTSNPN and CDR2 as SVGIG (reference sequence). The CDR3 covers 16 residues. CDR3 protein: CAWSAPRGLGNQPQHF. The DNA for the CDR3 is TGTGCCTGGAGTGCCCCCAGGGGGCTAGGTAATCAGCCCCAGCATTTT. Complete variable domain (other parts from reference TRBV30 and TRBJ1-5): SQTIHQWPATLVQPVGSPLSLECTVEGTSNPNLYWYRQAAGRGLQLLFYSVGIGQISSEVPQNLSASRPQDRQFILSSKKLLLSDSGFYLCAWSAPRGLGNQPQHFGDGTRLSIL.

The rearrangement joins TRBV5-1 to TRBJ2-7, with D maybe TRBD1 (5 bases). Between the trimmed V and J ends, which lost 1 base and 4 bases, there was a span of 12 bases. Per germline, CDR1 SGHRS and CDR2 YFSETQ. The length of the CDR3 is 14 residues. CDR3 sequence reads: CASSLRQGEYEQYF. CDR3 bases: TGCGCCAGCAGCTTGCGGCAGGGTGAATACGAGCAGTACTTC.

V and J are TRBV2 and TRBJ1-2; TRBD1 agrees at 10 bases. Germline values: CDR1 SNHLY, CDR2 FYNNEI. V lost 7 bases to trimming and J lost 8 bases; unmatched junction nucleotides: 13. The CDR3 loop spans 15 amino acids. Written as DNA, the CDR3 is TGTGCCAGCAAAACTGAGGGGGACAGGGGCGGAGGCTACACCTTC. Translating it yields CASKTEGDRGGGYTF.

This clone was found a few times. V and J are TRBV30 and TRBJ1-1; 9 bases are a match to TRBD1. Germline values: CDR1 GTSNPN, CDR2 SVGIG (reference sequence). Losses at the gene ends were 2 bases for V and 1 base for J; bases not matched to a gene: 17. The CDR3 runs 19 residues. The CDR3 bases are TGTGCCTGGAGTCTCACCCTATGGGGACAGGGTCCGGGGAACACTGAAGCTTTCTTT. Amino acids: CAWSLTLWGQGPGNTEAFF.

V and J are TRBV6-4 and TRBJ2-2, with 8 nucleotides matching TRBD2. V dropped 6 bases and J dropped 0; count of bases not matched to a gene: 9. CDR3 size: 17 residues. Per the germline V gene, CDR1 is MRHNA and CDR2 is SNTAGT. The CDR3 is CASSHQARGANTGELFF. As DNA, the CDR3 is TGTGCCAGCAGCCATCAGGCGCGGGGGGCGAACACCGGGGAGCTGTTTTTT.